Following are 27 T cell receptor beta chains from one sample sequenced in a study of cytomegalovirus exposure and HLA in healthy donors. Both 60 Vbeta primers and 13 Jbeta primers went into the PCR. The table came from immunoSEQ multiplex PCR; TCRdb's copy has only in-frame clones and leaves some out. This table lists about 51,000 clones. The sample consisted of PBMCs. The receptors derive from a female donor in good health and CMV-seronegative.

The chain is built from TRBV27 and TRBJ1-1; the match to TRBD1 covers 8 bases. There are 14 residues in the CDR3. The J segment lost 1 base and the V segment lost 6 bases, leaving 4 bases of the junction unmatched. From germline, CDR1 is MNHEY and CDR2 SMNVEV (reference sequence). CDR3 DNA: TGTGCCAGCAGAACAGGGGGTTGGAACACTGAAGCTTTCTTT. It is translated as CASRTGGWNTEAFF.

The CDR3 is CSVPSPGFYNEQFF. The DNA for the CDR3 is TGCAGCGTCCCGTCCCCGGGATTTTACAATGAGCAGTTCTTC. This sequence joins TRBV29-1 and TRBJ2-1; a possible D gene is TRBD2 (5 bases). Germline CDR1 reads SQVTM; CDR2 reads ANQGSEA. Trimming removed 6 bases at V and 4 bases at J, with 16 bases between. The CDR3 contains 14 residues.

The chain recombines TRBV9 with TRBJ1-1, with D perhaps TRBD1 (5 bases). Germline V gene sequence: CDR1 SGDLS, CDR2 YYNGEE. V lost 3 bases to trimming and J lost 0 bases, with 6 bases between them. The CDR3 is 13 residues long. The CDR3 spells CASSGGMNTEAFF. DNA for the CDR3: TGTGCCAGCAGCGGGGGCATGAACACTGAAGCTTTCTTT.

This chain's CDR3 is CASSLERWEQYF. Written as DNA, the CDR3 is TGTGCCAGCAGCTTAGAGCGGTGGGAGCAGTACTTC. The chain combines TRBV7-9 with TRBJ2-7; weak D call: TRBD2 (5 bases). CDR1 SEHNR and CDR2 FQNEAQ come from the germline V gene (reference sequence). This CDR3 has 12 amino acids. Trimming left V 1 base short and J 7 bases short, with 8 bases between.

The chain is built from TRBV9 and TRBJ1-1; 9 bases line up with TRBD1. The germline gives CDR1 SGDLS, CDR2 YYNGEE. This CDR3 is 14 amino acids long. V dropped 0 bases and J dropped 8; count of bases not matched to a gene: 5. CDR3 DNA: TGTGCCAGCAGCGTAGTAGATGGGACAGGGGAAGCTTTCTTT. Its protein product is CASSVVDGTGEAFF.

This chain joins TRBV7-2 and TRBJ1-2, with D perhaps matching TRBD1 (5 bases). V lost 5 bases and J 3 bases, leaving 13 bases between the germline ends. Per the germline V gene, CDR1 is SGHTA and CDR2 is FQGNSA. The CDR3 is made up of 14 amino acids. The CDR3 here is CASSPLGGHYGYTF. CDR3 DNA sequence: TGTGCCAGCAGCCCACTGGGGGGTCACTATGGCTACACCTTC.

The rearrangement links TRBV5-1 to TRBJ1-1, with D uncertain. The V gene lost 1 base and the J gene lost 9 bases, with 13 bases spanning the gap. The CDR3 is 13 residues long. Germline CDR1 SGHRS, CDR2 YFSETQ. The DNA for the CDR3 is TGCGCCAGCAGCTTGTCCGCGGACTCTAAAGCTTTCTTT. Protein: CASSLSADSKAFF.

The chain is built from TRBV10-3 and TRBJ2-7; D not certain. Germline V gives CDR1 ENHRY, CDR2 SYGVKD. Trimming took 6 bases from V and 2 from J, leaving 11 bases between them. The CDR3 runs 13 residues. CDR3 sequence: CAIRERSTYEQYF. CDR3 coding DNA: TGTGCCATCAGGGAGAGGAGCACCTACGAGCAGTACTTC.

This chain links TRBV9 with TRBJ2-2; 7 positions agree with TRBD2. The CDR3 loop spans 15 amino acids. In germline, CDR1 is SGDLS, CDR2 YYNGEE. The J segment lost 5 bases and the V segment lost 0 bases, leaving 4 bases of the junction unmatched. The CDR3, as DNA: TGTGCCAGCAGCGTAGAAGGGAGGGGAACCGGGGAGCTGTTTTTT. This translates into CASSVEGRGTGELFF.

The CDR3 reads CASSWTGGNGEQYF. In DNA form, the CDR3 reads TGTGCCAGCAGTTGGACAGGGGGTAATGGCGAGCAGTACTTC. The chain uses TRBV6-5 and TRBJ2-7; 10 bases align to TRBD1. This CDR3 is built from 14 residues. Trimming cost V 4 bases and J 6 bases; bases outside gene matches: 6. Germline CDR1 reads MNHEY; CDR2 reads SVGAGI.

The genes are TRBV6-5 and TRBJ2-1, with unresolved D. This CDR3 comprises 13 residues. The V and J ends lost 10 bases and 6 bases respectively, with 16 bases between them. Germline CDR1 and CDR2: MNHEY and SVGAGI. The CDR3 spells CATSGVVANEQFF. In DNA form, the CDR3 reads TGTGCCACCTCCGGAGTAGTGGCCAATGAGCAGTTCTTC.

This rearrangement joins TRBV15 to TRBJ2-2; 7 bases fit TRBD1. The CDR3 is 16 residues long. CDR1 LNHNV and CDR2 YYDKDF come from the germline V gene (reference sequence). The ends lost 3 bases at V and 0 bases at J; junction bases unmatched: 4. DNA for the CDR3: TGTGCCACCAGCAGGGAGACAGGGTCGAACACCGGGGAGCTGTTTTTT. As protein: CATSRETGSNTGELFF.

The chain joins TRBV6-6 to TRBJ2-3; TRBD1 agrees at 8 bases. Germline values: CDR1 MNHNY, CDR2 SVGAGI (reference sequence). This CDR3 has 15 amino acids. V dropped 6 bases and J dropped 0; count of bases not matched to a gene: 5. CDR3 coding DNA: TGTGCCAGCAGCCACGGGACAGGTAGCACAGATACGCAGTATTTT. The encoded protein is CASSHGTGSTDTQYF.

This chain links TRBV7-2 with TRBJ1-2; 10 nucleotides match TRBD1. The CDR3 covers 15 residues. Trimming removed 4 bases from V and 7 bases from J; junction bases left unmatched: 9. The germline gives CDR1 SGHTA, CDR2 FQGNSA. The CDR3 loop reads CASSSSGQGWAGYTF. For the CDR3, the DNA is TGTGCCAGCAGCTCCTCGGGACAGGGGTGGGCTGGCTACACCTTC. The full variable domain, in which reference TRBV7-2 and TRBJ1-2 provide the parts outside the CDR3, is GAGVSQSPSNKVTEKGKDVELRCDPISGHTALYWYRQSLGQGLEFLIYFQGNSAPDKSGLPSDRFSAERTGGSVSTLTIQRTQQEDSAVYLCASSSSGQGWAGYTFGSGTRLTVV.

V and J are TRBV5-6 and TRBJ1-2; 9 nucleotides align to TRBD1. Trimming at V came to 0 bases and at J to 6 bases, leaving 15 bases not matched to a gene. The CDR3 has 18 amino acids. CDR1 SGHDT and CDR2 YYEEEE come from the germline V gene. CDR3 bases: TGTGCCAGCAGCTTGGAATCTTGGGGGACAGGGCGGGATGATGGCTACACCTTC. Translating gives CASSLESWGTGRDDGYTF.

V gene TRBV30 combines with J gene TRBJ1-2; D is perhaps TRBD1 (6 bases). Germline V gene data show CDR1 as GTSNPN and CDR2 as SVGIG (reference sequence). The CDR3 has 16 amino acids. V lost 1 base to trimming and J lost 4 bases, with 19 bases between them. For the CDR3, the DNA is TGTGCCTGGAGTGCATCAGGGGCCCTTGGGGGCTATGGCTACACCTTC. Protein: CAWSASGALGGYGYTF.

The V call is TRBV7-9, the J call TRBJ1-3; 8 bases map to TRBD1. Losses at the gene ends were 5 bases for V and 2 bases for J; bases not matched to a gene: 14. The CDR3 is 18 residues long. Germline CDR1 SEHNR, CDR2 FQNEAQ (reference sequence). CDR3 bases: TGTGCCAGCAGCGGTAACACAGGGGGGAGTCCCCCTGGAAACACCATATATTTT. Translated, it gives CASSGNTGGSPPGNTIYF.

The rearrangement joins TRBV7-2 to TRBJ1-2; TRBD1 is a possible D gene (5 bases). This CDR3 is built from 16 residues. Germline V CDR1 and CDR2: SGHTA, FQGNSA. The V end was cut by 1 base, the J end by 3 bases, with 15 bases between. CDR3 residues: CASSLDMRPRDYGYTF. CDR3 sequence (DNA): TGTGCCAGCAGCTTAGACATGAGACCCAGGGACTATGGCTACACCTTC.

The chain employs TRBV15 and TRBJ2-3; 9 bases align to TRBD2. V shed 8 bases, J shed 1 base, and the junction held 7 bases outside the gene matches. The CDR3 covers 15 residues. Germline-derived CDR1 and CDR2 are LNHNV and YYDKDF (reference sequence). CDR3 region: CATPAKRGGTDTQYF. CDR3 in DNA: TGTGCCACCCCTGCTAAGCGGGGGGGCACAGATACGCAGTATTTT.

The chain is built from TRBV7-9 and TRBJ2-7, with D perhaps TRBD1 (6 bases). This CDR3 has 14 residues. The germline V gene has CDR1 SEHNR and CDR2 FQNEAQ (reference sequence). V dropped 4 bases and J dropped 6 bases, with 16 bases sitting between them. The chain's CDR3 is CASSSFRGEAEQYF. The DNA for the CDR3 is TGTGCCAGCAGCTCCTTCAGGGGTGAGGCCGAGCAGTACTTC.

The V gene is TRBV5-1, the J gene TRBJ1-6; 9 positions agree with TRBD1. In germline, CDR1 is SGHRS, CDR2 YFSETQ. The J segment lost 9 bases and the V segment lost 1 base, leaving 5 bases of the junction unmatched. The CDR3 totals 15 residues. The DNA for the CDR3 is TGCGCCAGCAGCTTGATGGGACAGGGAGGTTCACCCCTCCACTTT. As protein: CASSLMGQGGSPLHF.

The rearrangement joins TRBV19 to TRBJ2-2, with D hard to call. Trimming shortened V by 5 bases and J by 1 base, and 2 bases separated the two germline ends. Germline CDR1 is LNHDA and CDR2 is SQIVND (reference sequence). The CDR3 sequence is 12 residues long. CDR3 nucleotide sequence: TGTGCCAGTAGTCTGAACACCGGGGAGCTGTTTTTT. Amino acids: CASSLNTGELFF.

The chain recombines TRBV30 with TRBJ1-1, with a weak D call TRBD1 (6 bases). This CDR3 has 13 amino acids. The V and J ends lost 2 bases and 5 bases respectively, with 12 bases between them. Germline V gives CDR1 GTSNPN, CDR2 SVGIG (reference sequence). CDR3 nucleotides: TGTGCCTGGAGTAGACAGGTTGGAACTGAAGCTTTCTTT. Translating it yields CAWSRQVGTEAFF.

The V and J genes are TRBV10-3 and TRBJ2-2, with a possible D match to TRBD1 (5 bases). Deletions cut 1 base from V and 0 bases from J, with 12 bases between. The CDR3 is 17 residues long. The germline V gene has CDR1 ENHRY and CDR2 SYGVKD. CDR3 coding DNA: TGTGCCATCAGTGAGTTCCAATGGACAACGAACACCGGGGAGCTGTTTTTT. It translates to CAISEFQWTTNTGELFF.

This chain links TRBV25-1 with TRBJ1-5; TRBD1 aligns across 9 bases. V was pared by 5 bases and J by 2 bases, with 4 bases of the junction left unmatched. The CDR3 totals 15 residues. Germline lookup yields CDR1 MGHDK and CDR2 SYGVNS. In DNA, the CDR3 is TGTGCCAGCAGTCCCCGGACAGGGGGCAATCAGCCCCAGCATTTT. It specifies CASSPRTGGNQPQHF.

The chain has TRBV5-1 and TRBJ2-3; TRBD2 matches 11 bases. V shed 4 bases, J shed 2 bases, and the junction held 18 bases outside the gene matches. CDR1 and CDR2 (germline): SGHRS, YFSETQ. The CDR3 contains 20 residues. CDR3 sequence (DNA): TGCGCCAGCAGCCCATCGGAAACTCCTTTAGCGGGAGGGCTCACAGATACGCAGTATTTT. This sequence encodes CASSPSETPLAGGLTDTQYF.

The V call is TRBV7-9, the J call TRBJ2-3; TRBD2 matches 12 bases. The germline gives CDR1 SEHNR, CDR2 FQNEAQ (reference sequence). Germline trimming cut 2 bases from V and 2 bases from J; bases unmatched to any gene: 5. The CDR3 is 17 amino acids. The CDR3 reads CASSLMTSGRNTDTQYF. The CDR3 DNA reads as TGTGCCAGCAGCTTAATGACTAGCGGGAGAAACACAGATACGCAGTATTTT.